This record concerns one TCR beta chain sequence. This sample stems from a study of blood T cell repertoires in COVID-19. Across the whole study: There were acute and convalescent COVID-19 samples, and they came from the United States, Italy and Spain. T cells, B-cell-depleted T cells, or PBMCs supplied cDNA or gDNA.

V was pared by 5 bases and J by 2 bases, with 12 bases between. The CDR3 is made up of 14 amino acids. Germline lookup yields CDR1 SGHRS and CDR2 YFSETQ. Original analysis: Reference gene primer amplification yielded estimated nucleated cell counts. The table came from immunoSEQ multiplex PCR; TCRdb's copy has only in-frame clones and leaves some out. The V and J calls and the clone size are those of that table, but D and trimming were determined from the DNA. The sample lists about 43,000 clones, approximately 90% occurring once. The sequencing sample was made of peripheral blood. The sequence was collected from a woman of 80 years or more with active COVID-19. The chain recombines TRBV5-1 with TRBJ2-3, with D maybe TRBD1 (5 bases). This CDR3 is CASRPDTNTDTQYF. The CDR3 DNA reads TGCGCCAGCAGGCCGGACACAAACACAGATACGCAGTATTTT. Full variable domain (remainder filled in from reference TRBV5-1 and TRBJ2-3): KAGVTQTPRYLIKTRGQQVTLSCSPISGHRSVSWYQQTPGQGLQFLFEYFSETQRNKGNFPGRFSGRQFSNSRSEMNVSTLELGDSALYLCASRPDTNTDTQYFGPGTRLTVL.